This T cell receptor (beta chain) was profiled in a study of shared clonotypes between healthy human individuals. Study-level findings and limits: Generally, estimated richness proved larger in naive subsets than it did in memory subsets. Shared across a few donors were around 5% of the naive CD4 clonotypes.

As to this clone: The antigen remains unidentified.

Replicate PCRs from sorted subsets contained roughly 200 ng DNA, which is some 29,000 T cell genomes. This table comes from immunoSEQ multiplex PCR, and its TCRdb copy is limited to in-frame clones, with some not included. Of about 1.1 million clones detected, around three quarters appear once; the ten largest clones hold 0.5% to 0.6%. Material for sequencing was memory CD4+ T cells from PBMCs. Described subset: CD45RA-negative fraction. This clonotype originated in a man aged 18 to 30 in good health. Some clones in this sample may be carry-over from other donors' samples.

The CDR3 region is CASSQGQNTEAFF. As DNA, the CDR3 is TGTGCCAGCAGCCAAGGACAGAACACTGAAGCTTTCTTT. The chain uses TRBV7-9 and TRBJ1-1, with D possibly matching TRBD1 (5 bases). V dropped 5 bases and J dropped 1 base, with 8 bases sitting between them. The CDR3 runs 13 residues. Germline V gene lookup returns CDR1 SEHNR and CDR2 FQNEAQ (reference sequence).